These 6 T cell receptor beta chains were sequenced from one sample in a study of post-analysis software for immune sequencing data. Their cognate antigens are unknown. The study's findings and limits: About five TRBV segments appeared more often in patients than in controls, and TRBV5-6, TRBV5-1 and TRBV20-1 were among these.

TCR beta cDNA libraries had unique molecular identifiers. TCRdb recomputed calls from the PCR reads with MiXCR, one row per CDR3 protein. The sample yields approximately 660,000 distinct CDR3 sequences, approximately 60% seen once. Sequencing was carried out using blood. The origin of the receptors is a girl aged 2 to 10 with multiple sclerosis.

This clonotype came up a few times. This chain uses TRBV18 with TRBJ1-2; 9 bases fit TRBD1. This CDR3 region has 16 residues. CDR1 and CDR2 from the germline V gene are KGHSH and LQKENI. The V and J ends lost 1 base and 8 bases, in that order; junction bases with no gene match: 11. CDR3 residues: CASSPRRDREEGGYTF. CDR3 DNA sequence: TGTGCCAGCTCACCACGCCGGGACAGGGAAGAGGGAGGCTACACCTTC.

The genes are TRBV29-1 and TRBJ2-5; D gene ambiguous. V lost 4 bases and J lost 0, with 6 bases in between. Germline CDR1 reads SQVTM; CDR2 reads ANQGSEA. This CDR3 region has 12 residues. CDR3 nucleotide sequence: TGCAGCGTTGTACACCACCAAGAGACCCAGTACTTC. Its protein product is CSVVHHQETQYF.

This clonotype was counted only a few times. This chain connects TRBV19 to TRBJ1-5; TRBD1 is a possible D gene (5 bases). Trimming removed 5 bases at V and 4 bases at J, with 9 bases between. The CDR3 has 13 amino acids. Germline V gene lookup returns CDR1 LNHDA and CDR2 SQIVND (reference sequence). The CDR3 protein is CASSHGGNQPQHF. CDR3 nucleotide sequence: TGTGCCAGTAGTCACGGGGGGAATCAGCCCCAGCATTTT.

The rearrangement joins TRBV20-1 to TRBJ2-5, with TRBD2 matching over 8 bases. The CDR3 extends over 15 amino acids. V dropped 0 bases and J dropped 5; count of bases not matched to a gene: 8. Per germline, CDR1 DFQATT and CDR2 SNEGSKA (reference sequence). The CDR3 sequence is CSARDIRGGPETQYF. CDR3 bases: TGCAGTGCTAGAGATATCCGGGGGGGCCCGGAGACCCAGTACTTC.

This clonotype occurred a few times. The chain joins TRBV29-1 to TRBJ1-2, with D hard to call. Germline values: CDR1 SQVTM, CDR2 ANQGSEA. Trimming removed 6 bases at V and 5 bases at J, with 16 bases between. The CDR3 spans 13 residues. The CDR3 is CSVRAAPDYGYTF. CDR3 in DNA: TGCAGCGTCCGGGCCGCTCCAGATTATGGCTACACCTTC.

This clonotype was counted a few times. The chain joins TRBV9 to TRBJ2-4; 8 bases match TRBD2. Germline CDR1 reads SGDLS; CDR2 reads YYNGEE. J gave up 5 bases and V 0 bases, and 7 bases lay outside the gene matches. The CDR3 totals 16 residues. The CDR3 protein is CASSVAGGPPENIQYF. DNA for the CDR3: TGTGCCAGCAGCGTAGCGGGGGGGCCGCCCGAAAACATTCAGTACTTC.